This TCR beta chain was captured in a study of cytomegalovirus exposure and HLA in healthy donors. This clone appeared once. 13 Jbeta primers and 60 Vbeta primers were used for the PCR. The repertoire was sequenced with immunoSEQ multiplex PCR; TCRdb's copy has only in-frame clones and lacks some. The data show about 180,000 clones, more than 65% seen once. The junction had 1 base not matched to a gene; V was cut back by 3 bases and J by 4 bases. The CDR3 length is 13 residues. Germline assignment: CDR1 SGHRS and CDR2 YFSETQ. This rearrangement joins TRBV5-1 to TRBJ2-1, with 7 nucleotides matching TRBD1. The clonotype comes from a woman aged 30 to 39 in good health and CMV-seropositive. The material sequenced was PBMCs. CDR3 in amino acids: CASSSGQYNEQFF. The CDR3 coding sequence is TGCGCCAGCAGCTCGGGACAGTACAATGAGCAGTTCTTC.